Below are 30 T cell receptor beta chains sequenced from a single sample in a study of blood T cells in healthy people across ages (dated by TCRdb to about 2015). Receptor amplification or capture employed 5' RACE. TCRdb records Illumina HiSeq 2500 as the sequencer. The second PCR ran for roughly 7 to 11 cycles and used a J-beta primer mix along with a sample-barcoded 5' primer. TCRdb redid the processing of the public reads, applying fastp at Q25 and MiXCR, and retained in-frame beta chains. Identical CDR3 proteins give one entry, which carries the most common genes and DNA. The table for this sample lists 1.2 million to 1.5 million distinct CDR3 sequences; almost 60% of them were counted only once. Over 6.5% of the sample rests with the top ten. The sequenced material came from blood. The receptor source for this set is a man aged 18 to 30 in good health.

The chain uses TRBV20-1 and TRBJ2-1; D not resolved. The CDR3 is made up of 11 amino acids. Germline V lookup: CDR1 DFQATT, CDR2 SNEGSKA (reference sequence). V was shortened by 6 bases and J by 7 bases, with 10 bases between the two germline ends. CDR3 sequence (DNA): TGCAGTGCATACCACGGGAATGAGCAGTTCTTC. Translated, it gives CSAYHGNEQFF.

CDR3 sequence reads: CSALQGARQIAEAFF. In DNA, the CDR3 is TGCAGCGCCCTCCAGGGGGCCCGACAGATAGCTGAAGCTTTCTTT. The V gene is TRBV29-1, the J gene TRBJ1-1; TRBD1 matches 8 bases. With 7 bases clipped from V and 6 bases from J, the junction kept 16 bases outside the gene matches. Germline loops: CDR1 SQVTM, CDR2 ANQGSEA. This CDR3 is 15 amino acids long.

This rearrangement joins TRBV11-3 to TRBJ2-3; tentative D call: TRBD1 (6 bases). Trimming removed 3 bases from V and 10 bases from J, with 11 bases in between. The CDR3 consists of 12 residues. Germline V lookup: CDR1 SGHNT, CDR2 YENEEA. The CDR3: CASSLDSGAQYF. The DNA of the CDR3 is TGTGCCAGCAGCTTGGACAGCGGTGCGCAGTATTTT.

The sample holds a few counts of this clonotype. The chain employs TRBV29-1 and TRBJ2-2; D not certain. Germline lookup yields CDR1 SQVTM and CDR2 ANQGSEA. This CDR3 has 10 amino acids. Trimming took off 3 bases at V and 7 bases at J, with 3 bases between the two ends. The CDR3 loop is CSVDSGELFF. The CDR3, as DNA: TGCAGCGTTGATAGCGGGGAGCTGTTTTTT.

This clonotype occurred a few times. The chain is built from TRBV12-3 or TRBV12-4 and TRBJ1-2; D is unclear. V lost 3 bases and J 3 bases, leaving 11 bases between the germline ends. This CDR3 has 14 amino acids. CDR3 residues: CASSFVRRHYGYTF. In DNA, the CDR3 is TGTGCCAGCAGTTTCGTCCGCAGACACTATGGCTACACCTTC.

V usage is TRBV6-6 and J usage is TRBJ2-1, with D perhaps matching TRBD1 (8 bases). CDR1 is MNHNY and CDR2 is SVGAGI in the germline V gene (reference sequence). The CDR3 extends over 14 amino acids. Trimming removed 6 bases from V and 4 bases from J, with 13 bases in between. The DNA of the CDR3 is TGTGCCAGCAGACGGGGGGACAGGTACAATGAGCAGTTCTTC. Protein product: CASRRGDRYNEQFF.

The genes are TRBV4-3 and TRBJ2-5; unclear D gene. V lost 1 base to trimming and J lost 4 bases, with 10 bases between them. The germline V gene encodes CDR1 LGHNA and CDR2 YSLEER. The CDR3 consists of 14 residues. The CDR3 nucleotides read TGCGCCAGCAGCCAAGCTCTAGTCCGAGAGACCCAGTACTTC. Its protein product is CASSQALVRETQYF.

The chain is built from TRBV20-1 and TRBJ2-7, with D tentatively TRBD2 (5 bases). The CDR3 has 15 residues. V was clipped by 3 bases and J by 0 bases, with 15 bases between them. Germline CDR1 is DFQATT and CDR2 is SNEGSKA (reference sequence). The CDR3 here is CSARLPTGSSYEQYF. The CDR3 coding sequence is TGCAGTGCTAGGTTACCGACGGGAAGCTCCTACGAGCAGTACTTC.

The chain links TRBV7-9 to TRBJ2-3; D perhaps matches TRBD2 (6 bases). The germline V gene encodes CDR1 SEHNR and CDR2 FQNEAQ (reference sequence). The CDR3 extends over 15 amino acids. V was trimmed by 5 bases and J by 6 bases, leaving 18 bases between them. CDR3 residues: CASSQTGLEADTQYF. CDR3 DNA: TGTGCCAGCAGCCAAACGGGACTCGAGGCGGATACGCAGTATTTT. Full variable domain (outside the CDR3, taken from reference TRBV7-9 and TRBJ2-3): DTGVSQNPRHKITKRGQNVTFRCDPISEHNRLYWYRQTLGQGPEFLTYFQNEAQLEKSRLLSDRFSAERPKGSFSTLEIQRTEQGDSAMYLCASSQTGLEADTQYFGPGTRLTVL.

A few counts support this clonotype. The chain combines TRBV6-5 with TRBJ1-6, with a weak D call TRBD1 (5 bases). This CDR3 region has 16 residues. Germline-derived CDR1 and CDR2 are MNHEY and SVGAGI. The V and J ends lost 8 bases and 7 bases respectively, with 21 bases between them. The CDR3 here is CASLPTPGTLNSPLHF. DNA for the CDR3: TGTGCCAGCCTCCCTACCCCCGGGACGTTGAATTCACCCCTCCACTTT.

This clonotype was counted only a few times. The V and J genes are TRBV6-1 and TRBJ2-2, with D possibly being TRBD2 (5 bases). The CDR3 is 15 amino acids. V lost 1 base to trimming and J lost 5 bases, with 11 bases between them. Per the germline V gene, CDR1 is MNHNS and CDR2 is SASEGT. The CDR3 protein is CASSEEEGGTGELFF. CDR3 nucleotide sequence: TGTGCCAGCAGTGAAGAGGAAGGAGGTACCGGGGAGCTGTTTTTT.

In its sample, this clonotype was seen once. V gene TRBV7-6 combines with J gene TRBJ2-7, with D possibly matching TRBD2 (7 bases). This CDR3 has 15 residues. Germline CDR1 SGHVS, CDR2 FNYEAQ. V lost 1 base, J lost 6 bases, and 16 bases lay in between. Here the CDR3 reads CASSLGGGRGGEQYF. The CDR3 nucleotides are TGTGCCAGCAGCTTAGGCGGCGGGAGAGGGGGCGAGCAGTACTTC.

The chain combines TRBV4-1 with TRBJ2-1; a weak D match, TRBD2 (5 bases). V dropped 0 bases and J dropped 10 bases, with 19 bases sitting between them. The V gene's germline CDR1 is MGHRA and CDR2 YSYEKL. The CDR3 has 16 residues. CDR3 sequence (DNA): TGCGCCAGCAGCCAAGAGTCCCTAGCCCAGAAGGGCGAGCAGTTCTTC. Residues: CASSQESLAQKGEQFF.

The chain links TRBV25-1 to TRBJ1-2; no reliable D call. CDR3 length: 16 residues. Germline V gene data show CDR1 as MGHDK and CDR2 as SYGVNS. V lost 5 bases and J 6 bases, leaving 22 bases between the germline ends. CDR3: CASSSQLSGFSDGYTF. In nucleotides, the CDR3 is TGTGCCAGCAGTTCTCAGCTGTCAGGTTTCTCGGATGGCTACACCTTC.

The CDR3 nucleotides read TGCAGTGCTAGCATGACAAACTCCTACAATGAGCAGTTCTTC. The encoded protein is CSASMTNSYNEQFF. The chain employs TRBV20-1 and TRBJ2-1; D not certain. The ends were cut back, 3 bases at V and 0 bases at J, with 9 bases in the middle. CDR3 length: 14 amino acids. Germline lookup yields CDR1 DFQATT and CDR2 SNEGSKA (reference sequence).

Here the CDR3 DNA reads TGTGCCAGCAGCCAAGATGGACTAGAGGTGCTTGGCAATGAGCAGTTCTTC. Amino acids: CASSQDGLEVLGNEQFF. The gene calls are TRBV4-2 and TRBJ2-1, with 7 bases aligning to TRBD2. Unmatched junction bases numbered 11, after V lost 0 bases and J lost 6 bases. Germline CDR1 reads LGHNA; CDR2 reads YNFKEQ. This CDR3 spans 17 amino acids.

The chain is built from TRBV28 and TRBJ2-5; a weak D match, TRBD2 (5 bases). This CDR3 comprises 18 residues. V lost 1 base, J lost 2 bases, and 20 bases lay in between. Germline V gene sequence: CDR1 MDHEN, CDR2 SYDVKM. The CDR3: CASSLSPLMGSGQETQYF. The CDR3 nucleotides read TGTGCCAGCAGTTTATCTCCTTTAATGGGGAGTGGGCAAGAGACCCAGTACTTC. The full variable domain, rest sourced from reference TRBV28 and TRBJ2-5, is DVKVTQSSRYLVKRTGEKVFLECVQDMDHENMFWYRQDPGLGLRLIYFSYDVKMKEKGDIPEGYSVSREKKERFSLILESASTNQTSMYLCASSLSPLMGSGQETQYFGPGTRLLVL.

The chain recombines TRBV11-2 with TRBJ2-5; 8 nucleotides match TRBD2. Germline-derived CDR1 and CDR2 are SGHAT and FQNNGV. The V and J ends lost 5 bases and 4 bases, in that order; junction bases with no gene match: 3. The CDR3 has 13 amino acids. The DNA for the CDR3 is TGTGCCAGCAGCCGGACTAGCTCAGAGACCCAGTACTTC. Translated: CASSRTSSETQYF. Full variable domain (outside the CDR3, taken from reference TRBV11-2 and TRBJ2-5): EAGVAQSPRYKIIEKRQSVAFWCNPISGHATLYWYQQILGQGPKLLIQFQNNGVVDDSQLPKDRFSAERLKGVDSTLKIQPAKLEDSAVYLCASSRTSSETQYFGPGTRLLVL.

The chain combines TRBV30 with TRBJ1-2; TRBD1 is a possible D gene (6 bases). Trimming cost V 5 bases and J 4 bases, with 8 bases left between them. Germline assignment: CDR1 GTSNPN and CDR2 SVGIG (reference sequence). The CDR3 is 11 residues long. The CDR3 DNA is TGTGCCTGGGGACAGACCTATGGCTACACCTTC. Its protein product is CAWGQTYGYTF.

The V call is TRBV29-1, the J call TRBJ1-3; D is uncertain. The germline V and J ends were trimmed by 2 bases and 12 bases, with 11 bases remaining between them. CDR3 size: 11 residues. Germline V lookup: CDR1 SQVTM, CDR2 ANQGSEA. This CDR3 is CSVETMARIYF. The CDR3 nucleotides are TGCAGCGTTGAAACCATGGCTCGCATATATTTT.

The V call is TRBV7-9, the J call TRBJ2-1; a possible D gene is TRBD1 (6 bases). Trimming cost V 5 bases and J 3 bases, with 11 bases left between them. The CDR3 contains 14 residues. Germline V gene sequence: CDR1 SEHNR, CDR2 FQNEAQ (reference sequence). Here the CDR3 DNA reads TGTGCCAGCAGCCCCCGGGACAACTACAATGAGCAGTTCTTC. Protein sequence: CASSPRDNYNEQFF.

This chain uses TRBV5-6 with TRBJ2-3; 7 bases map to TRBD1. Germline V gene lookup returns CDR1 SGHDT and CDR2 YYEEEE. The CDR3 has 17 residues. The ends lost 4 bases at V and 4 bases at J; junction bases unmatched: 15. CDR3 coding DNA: TGTGCCAGCAGCCATCGGGTCCAGGGGGTCGTAGCAGATACGCAGTATTTT. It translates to CASSHRVQGVVADTQYF.

In nucleotides, the CDR3 is TGCGCCAGCAGCACTTCACTAGCGGGGGTGGAGCAGTACTTC. Its translation is CASSTSLAGVEQYF. The rearrangement joins TRBV5-1 to TRBJ2-5, with 11 bases fitting TRBD2. J was trimmed by 11 bases and V by 4 bases; bases with no gene match: 10. Looked up from germline, CDR1 is SGHRS and CDR2 is YFSETQ. This CDR3 spans 14 amino acids.

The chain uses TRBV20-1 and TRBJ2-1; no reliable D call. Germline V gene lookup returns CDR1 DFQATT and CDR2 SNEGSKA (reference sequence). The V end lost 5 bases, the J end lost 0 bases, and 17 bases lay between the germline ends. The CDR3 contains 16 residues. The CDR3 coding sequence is TGCAGTGCTTCCCCTGGGGATTCTCCCTCCTACAATGAGCAGTTCTTC. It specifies CSASPGDSPSYNEQFF.

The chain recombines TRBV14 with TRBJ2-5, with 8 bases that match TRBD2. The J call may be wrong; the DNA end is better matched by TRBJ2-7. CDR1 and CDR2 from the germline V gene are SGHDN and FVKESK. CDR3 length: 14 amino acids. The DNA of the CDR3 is TGTGCCAGCAGCCCCGGGGGGGCCTTCTACGAGCAGTACTTC. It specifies CASSPGGAFYEQYF.

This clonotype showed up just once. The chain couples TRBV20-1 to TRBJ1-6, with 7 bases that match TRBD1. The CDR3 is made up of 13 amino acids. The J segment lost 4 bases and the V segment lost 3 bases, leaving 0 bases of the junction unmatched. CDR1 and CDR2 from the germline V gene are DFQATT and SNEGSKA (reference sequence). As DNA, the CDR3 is TGCAGTGCTAGGGGACAGTATAATTCACCCCTCCACTTT. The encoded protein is CSARGQYNSPLHF.

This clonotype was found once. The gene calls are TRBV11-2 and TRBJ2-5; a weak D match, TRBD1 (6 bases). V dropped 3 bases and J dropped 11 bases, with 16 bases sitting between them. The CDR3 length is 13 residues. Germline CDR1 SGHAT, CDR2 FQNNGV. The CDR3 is CASSLDSSTKQYF. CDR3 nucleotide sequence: TGTGCCAGCAGCTTGGACAGTTCTACGAAGCAGTACTTC.

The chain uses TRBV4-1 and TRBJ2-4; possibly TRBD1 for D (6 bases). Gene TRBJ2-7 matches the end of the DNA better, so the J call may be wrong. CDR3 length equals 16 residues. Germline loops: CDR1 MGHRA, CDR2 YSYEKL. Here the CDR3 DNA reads TGCGCCAGCAGCCAAGGAAGTCAGGGGTCGTCCTACGAGCAGTACTTC. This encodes CASSQGSQGSSYEQYF.

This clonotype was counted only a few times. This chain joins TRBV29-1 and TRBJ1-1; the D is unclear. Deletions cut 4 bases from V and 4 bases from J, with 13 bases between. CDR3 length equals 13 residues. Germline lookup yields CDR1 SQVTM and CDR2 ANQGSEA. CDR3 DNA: TGCAGCGTTGTCACTCTGGTCCGCACTGAAGCTTTCTTT. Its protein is CSVVTLVRTEAFF.

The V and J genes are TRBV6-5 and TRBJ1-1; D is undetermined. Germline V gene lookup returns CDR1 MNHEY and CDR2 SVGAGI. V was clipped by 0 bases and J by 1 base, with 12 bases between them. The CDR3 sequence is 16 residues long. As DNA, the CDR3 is TGTGCCAGCAGTTACTCGTTTCGGCTCTCGAACACTGAAGCTTTCTTT. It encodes CASSYSFRLSNTEAFF.